One sample yielded the 3 T cell receptor beta chains listed below, sequenced in a study of blood T cell repertoires in COVID-19. TCRdb's copy holds only in-frame clones and misses some; the assay was immunoSEQ multiplex PCR. The sample has roughly 80,000 clones; around 81% are singletons. The sequencing sample was made of peripheral blood. These receptors all stem from a man older than 75 with acute or convalescent COVID-19.

The chain combines TRBV28 with TRBJ1-3; perhaps TRBD1 as D (5 bases). There are 16 residues in the CDR3. V was cut by 6 bases and J by 0 bases, with 15 bases left in between. Germline CDR1 MDHEN, CDR2 SYDVKM. The CDR3 protein is CASSLGGELSGNTIYF. The CDR3 DNA follows: TGTGCCAGCAGCCTGGGAGGGGAACTCTCTGGAAACACCATATATTTT. Using reference TRBV28 and TRBJ1-3 for the parts outside the CDR3, the full variable domain is DVKVTQSSRYLVKRTGEKVFLECVQDMDHENMFWYRQDPGLGLRLIYFSYDVKMKEKGDIPEGYSVSREKKERFSLILESASTNQTSMYLCASSLGGELSGNTIYFGEGSWLTVV.

V gene TRBV6-5 combines with J gene TRBJ2-7; 8 nucleotides agree with TRBD2. Looked up from germline, CDR1 is MNHEY and CDR2 is SVGAGI. The V segment lost 10 bases and the J segment 1 base; nucleotides outside the gene matches: 9. This CDR3 is 14 amino acids long. CDR3 sequence: CATSRSGSSYEQYF. CDR3 bases: TGTGCCACATCGAGGAGCGGGAGTTCCTACGAGCAGTACTTC.

This clone occurred a few times. V is TRBV28 and J is TRBJ2-7, with 14 positions matching TRBD2. The CDR3 sequence is 14 residues long. Trimming removed 9 bases from V and 7 bases from J; junction bases left unmatched: 8. Germline V gene lookup returns CDR1 MDHEN and CDR2 SYDVKM. The CDR3: CASSTGTSGGEQYF. In DNA, the CDR3 is TGTGCCAGTTCAACCGGGACTAGCGGGGGAGAGCAGTACTTC. The entire variable domain, with the rest obtained from reference TRBV28 and TRBJ2-7, is as follows: DVKVTQSSRYLVKRTGEKVFLECVQDMDHENMFWYRQDPGLGLRLIYFSYDVKMKEKGDIPEGYSVSREKKERFSLILESASTNQTSMYLCASSTGTSGGEQYFGPGTRLTVT.